This paragraph covers one T cell receptor (beta chain) sequence. The antigen it recognizes is unknown. No much larger clone exists at a distance of one base, and base qualities are not known. A FACSAria II was used to sort memory CD4+ T cells, defined as single viable CD3+CD4+CD8-CD45RO+ cells. CMV serostatus was determined using a Roche Elecsys assay that detects serum IgG against CMV pp150, pp28, p38 and p52. After thawing, total CD4+ T cells were enriched by positive selection with CD4 magnetic microbeads. The samples came from a different study that was designed specifically to examine the CD4+ T cell memory repertoire. Peripheral blood mononuclear cells were isolated and cryopreserved according to standard operating procedures, and serum was stored at -80 degrees C. Staining used CD3-PerCP (BW264/56), CD4-APC (RPA-T4), CD45RO-PE (UCHT1) and CD8-Pacific Orange (3B5) antibodies, with Sytox blue excluding non-viable cells.

This entry is derived from a study of memory CD4+ T cells and cytomegalovirus serostatus (dated by TCRdb to the late 2010s). Study-wide context: The cohort comprised around 35 healthy Belgian adults, 9 CMV seropositive and some 24 CMV seronegative. To replicate a published TCR-based CMV serostatus classifier, the study sequenced CD4+ memory TCRbeta repertoires from a Belgian cohort whose cytomegalovirus serostatus was known. Summary of the overall study and its limitations: Among the roughly 160 previously reported CMV-associated TCRbeta sequences, 60 to 85 showed up in the CD4+ memory repertoires, with each one found in between one and five individuals. For predicting CMV serostatus, the median bootstrapped AUC was approximately 0.95 using the original framework and almost 0.93 using a US-trained random forest. The results were interpreted as suggesting that the CMV-associated TCR signature is mostly present in the CD4+ memory repertoire. Only CD4+CD45RO+ memory cells were sequenced, in contrast to the original study, in which naive and memory CD4+ and CD8+ populations were covered. On the Belgian cohort, the classifier built on the original framework reached a median bootstrapped AUC of roughly 0.96, with a 95% CI of 0.76-1.00.

The germline ends are 11 bases apart after V is trimmed by 5 bases and J by 3 bases. The CDR3 covers 13 residues, taking in both the cysteine and the phenylalanine. Only CDR3 DNA is held: 39 bases, read in frame from base 1. From a lookup of the germline V gene, CDR1 and CDR2 are SGHTA and FQGNSA. The Quick-DNA Microprep Kit was used to extract genomic DNA from the sorted cells. Amplification of TCRbeta DNA was done with the immunoSEQ hsTCRbeta kit, following the protocol from the manufacturer. An Illumina MiSeq instrument was used to sequence the TCRbeta libraries. In the authors' own workflow: After out-of-frame sequences were removed, 2,204,828 distinct TCRbeta sequences remained, averaging approximately 72,000 per individual. Each individual was scored using the number of 164 previously reported CMV-associated TCRbeta sequences that the individual carried and the total number of productive distinct TCRbeta sequences. A beta-binomial model was reimplemented in Python, and scikit-learn random forests with default parameters were trained on US cohort data. On the Belgian cohort, classifier performance was reported as the median AUC, along with percentile confidence intervals, across 10,000 bootstrap iterations. TCRdb obtained this table from immuneACCESS and retained in-frame rearrangements with V and J assigned. These tables miss some clones; where compared with another copy, unresolved V genes account for less than half of the shortfall, and the remainder is unexplained. That table furnishes V, J and clone size, whereas the DNA furnished D and trimming. The sample has 40,000 to 50,000 clones on record, 60% to 80% of them singletons. The ten top clones hold 0.9% to 1.5% of the sample.

The sequence was collected from an adult in good health and CMV-seropositive. The V gene is TRBV7-2 and the J gene is TRBJ2-7, with TRBD2 perhaps the D gene, on 5 matching bases. Sequenced: memory CD4+ T cells from blood. The nucleotide sequence is given as TGTGCCAGCAGCCCCTCCACTAGCTACGAGCAGTACTTC. Translated, it gives CASSPSTSYEQYF.